This TCR beta chain was profiled in a study of T cell responses to AZD1222 COVID-19 vaccine. CDR1 and CDR2 from the germline V gene are LNHDA and SQIVND (reference sequence). The CDR3 is made up of 13 amino acids. The V segment lost 3 bases and the J segment 5 bases; nucleotides outside the gene matches: 4. As for this clone: Its antigen is not known.

Profiled with immunoSEQ multiplex PCR; TCRdb holds only in-frame clones, not every one. The repertoire holds 29,000 or so clones, 93% seen once, with 7.5% to 10% in the top ten. General observations from the study: Clonal diversity was possibly underestimated; the donors were predominantly white British and more often female.

V and J are TRBV19 and TRBJ2-7; TRBD1 agrees at 7 bases. The receptor's source is an adult in good health. Sample: peripheral blood, taken on day 0 of AZD1222 vaccination. CDR3 residues: CASSITGAHEQYF. In nucleotides, the CDR3 is TGTGCCAGTAGTATTACAGGGGCTCACGAGCAGTACTTC.